This TCR beta chain was sequenced for a study of CD8+ T cells in alopecia areata. Study-wide findings and caveats: Besides other cells, scalp samples also yield sequences of resident alphabeta T cells from normal skin. Persistence during tofacitinib was seen for many expanded lesional clones in scalp and blood.

Treatment specified: oral pan-JAK inhibitor, 5-10 mg twice daily. Extracted RNA was reverse transcribed, and the resulting cDNA served as sequencing template. The protocol was immunoSEQ multiplex PCR, while the TCRdb copy is restricted to in-frame clones and leaves out a portion. The sample has 200,000 or so clones; nearly 60% are singletons. Concerning this clone: Its antigen is as yet unknown.

The starting material was CD4+ T cells sorted from blood, obtained at week 24, from a patient treated with tofacitinib. The TCR was taken from a human donor with alopecia areata.

The CDR3 DNA sequence: TGTGCCAGCACCCGGGGTAGGGCGGATGAGCAGTTCTTC. Translating it yields CASTRGRADEQFF. The chain joins TRBV28 to TRBJ2-1, with D possibly being TRBD2 (5 bases). CDR1 is MDHEN and CDR2 is SYDVKM in the germline V gene. Deletions cut 7 bases from V and 8 bases from J, with 15 bases between. The CDR3 has 13 residues.